The 10 T cell receptor beta chains presented below share a single source sample, sequenced in a study of CD8+CD57+ T cells in acquired aplastic anemia. TCR beta VDJ and CDR3 profiling used genomic DNA as template. In TCRdb, the reads were re-called with MiXCR into one record per CDR3 protein. The data contain a few hundred thousand distinct CDR3 sequences, approximately 60% of them seen just once; the ten biggest clones take up 25% to 30%. Sequenced input: sorted CD4+, CD8+, or CD8+CD57+ T cells (not recorded which) from PBMCs. These receptors all come from a human donor in good health.

This clonotype was counted many times. The V and J genes are TRBV7-8 and TRBJ2-5; possible D gene TRBD2, 6 bases. The CDR3 length is 14 residues. Germline CDR1 is SGHVS and CDR2 is FQNEAQ. V was trimmed by 0 bases and J by 5 bases, leaving 10 bases between them. The CDR3 protein is CASSLAWGVETQYF. In DNA, the CDR3 is TGTGCCAGCAGCTTAGCGTGGGGGGTGGAGACCCAGTACTTC.

The chain joins TRBV19 to TRBJ2-7; 9 nucleotides align to TRBD2. Germline V gives CDR1 LNHDA, CDR2 SQIVND (reference sequence). The CDR3 length is 17 residues. With 6 bases clipped from V and 6 bases from J, the junction kept 18 bases outside the gene matches. The CDR3 loop is CASSPRGLAGLWSEQYF. In DNA, the CDR3 is TGTGCCAGTAGCCCCCGAGGGCTAGCGGGGCTGTGGAGCGAGCAGTACTTC.

The V gene is TRBV5-6, the J gene TRBJ2-3; the D gene is possibly TRBD2 (6 bases). The CDR3 runs 14 residues. Germline V CDR1 and CDR2: SGHDT, YYEEEE. V gave up 0 bases and J gave up 4 bases, with 9 bases separating them. DNA of the CDR3: TGTGCCAGCAGCTTGGGGGGGACTTCAGATACGCAGTATTTT. The encoded protein is CASSLGGTSDTQYF.

CDR3 bases: TGCAGTGCTAGAGGGACGGGACTAGCGGGGGACAATGAGCAGTTCTTC. Its protein is CSARGTGLAGDNEQFF. The chain uses TRBV20-1 and TRBJ2-1, with 14 bases that match TRBD2. CDR1 and CDR2 from the germline V gene are DFQATT and SNEGSKA (reference sequence). The CDR3 runs 16 residues. Unmatched junction bases numbered 4, after V lost 1 base and J lost 5 bases.

CDR3 bases: TGTGCCAGCAGCTCCCCGCTAGGGGAAGCCACCGATGAGCAGTTCTTC. This sequence encodes CASSSPLGEATDEQFF. This chain uses TRBV7-2 with TRBJ2-1; tentative D call: TRBD1 (5 bases). The germline V and J ends were trimmed by 4 bases and 8 bases, with 21 bases remaining between them. Germline CDR1 and CDR2: SGHTA and FQGNSA. There are 16 residues in the CDR3.

Remarks on this clonotype: The CDR3 does not end in the conserved phenylalanine or tryptophan, so this is likely a read error. The chain couples TRBV9 to TRBJ2-3; 11 positions match TRBD2. Germline CDR1 SGDLS, CDR2 YYNGEE. The CDR3 has 17 amino acids. J lost 4 bases, V lost 4 bases, and 11 bases had no gene match. CDR3 region: CASSLRPQTSGADTQYS. The CDR3, as DNA: TGTGCCAGCAGCCTCCGCCCCCAGACTAGCGGGGCAGATACGCAGTATTCT.

Concerning this clonotype: The CDR3 does not end in the conserved phenylalanine or tryptophan, so this is likely a read error. This chain connects TRBV7-6 to TRBJ2-7; a weak D match, TRBD2 (6 bases). The CDR3 is 15 residues long. Germline CDR1 SGHVS, CDR2 FNYEAQ. V dropped 0 bases and J dropped 3 bases, with 12 bases sitting between them. The CDR3 DNA sequence: TGTGCCAGCAGCTTAGCGGAGGGGTCCGTCTACGAGCAGTACCTC. Its protein is CASSLAEGSVYEQYL.

This clonotype has more than one count but fewer than ten. The gene calls are TRBV12-3 or TRBV12-4 and TRBJ1-2, with TRBD1 identical over 9 bases. Losses at the gene ends were 3 bases for V and 5 bases for J; bases not matched to a gene: 4. This CDR3 has 14 amino acids. The CDR3 DNA reads TGTGCCAGCAGTTTCGGACAGGGGACTTATGGCTACACCTTC. It codes for CASSFGQGTYGYTF.

CDR3 DNA sequence: TGCGCCAGCATCCCTAGCGGGAGTCGGGGGGAGCTGTTTTTT. As protein: CASIPSGSRGELFF. This sequence joins TRBV10-2 and TRBJ2-2; 10 bases agree with TRBD2. Germline CDR1 is WSHSY and CDR2 is SAAADI. This CDR3 spans 14 amino acids. Germline trimming cut 7 bases from V and 8 bases from J; bases unmatched to any gene: 7.

Only a few counts were recorded for this clonotype. The chain is built from TRBV7-2 and TRBJ1-2; D gene unclear. The CDR3 covers 12 residues. The germline V gene encodes CDR1 SGHTA and CDR2 FQGNSA. V lost 1 base and J lost 8, with 8 bases in between. This chain's CDR3 is CASSLEMGGYTF. The CDR3 DNA reads TGTGCCAGCAGCTTAGAGATGGGGGGCTACACCTTC.